The source of this TCR beta chain is a study of blood T cell repertoires in COVID-19. At the level of the study: Researchers got acute and convalescent COVID-19 samples from the United States, Italy and Spain. T cells, B-cell-depleted T cells, or PBMCs provided the cDNA or gDNA that served as material.

V was clipped by 0 bases and J by 7 bases, with 25 bases between them. The CDR3 is 19 residues long. Germline V gives CDR1 LGHNA, CDR2 YSLEER. Per the study methods: Nucleated cell number was recorded as an estimate derived from reference gene primer amplification. Sequencing was performed with immunoSEQ multiplex PCR; in TCRdb, only in-frame clones are kept and a portion is missing. V and J calls and clone size are copied from that table; D and trimming were computed from the DNA. Found here are over 100,000 clones, around three quarters of them singletons; the top ten hold roughly 4%. The sequence came from a human donor in a cohort sampled during active or convalescent COVID-19. The sequenced material came from peripheral blood. The chain is built from TRBV4-3 and TRBJ2-1; D is perhaps TRBD2 (7 bases). For the CDR3, the DNA is TGCGCCAGCAGCCAAGAACTTCATATGGGAGGGGGTTGGGTAAATGAGCAGTTCTTC. It encodes CASSQELHMGGGWVNEQFF.